This T cell receptor beta chain originates from a study of vaccination and CD4 T cells after COVID-19. On the study more broadly: Overlapping SARS-CoV-2, HCoV-NL63, HCoV-OC43 and HCoV-229E spike peptides were used to stimulate cells. Broader study findings: Post-vaccination, and not before, a median about 90% of reactive clones appeared in convalescent patients.

This CDR3 comprises 13 residues. The germline V gene encodes CDR1 SQVTM and CDR2 ANQGSEA. Regarding this clonotype: Its antigen is unidentified.

Described treatment: 10-day PBMC culture with coronavirus spike peptide pools or control peptides (ViraFEST assay). Cultured CD4+ T cell DNA underwent sequencing with the Oncomine TCR Beta short-read assay. From cultured CD4+ T cells, genomic DNA was extracted. Via MiXCR, TCRdb re-called the PCR reads, giving one row per CDR3 protein. The sample lists about 9,000 distinct CDR3 sequences; around 63% were seen once. V and J are TRBV29-1 and TRBJ1-1, with 9 bases identical to TRBD1. The clonotype originates from a human donor who had recovered from COVID-19. Sequencing was carried out using CD4+ T cells from blood, cultured in vitro. The CDR3 reads CSAQGAPNTEAFF. CDR3 DNA sequence: TGCAGTGCACAGGGGGCCCCGAACACTGAAGCTTTCTTT.